This T cell receptor (beta chain) was recovered during a study of PD-1 and CTLA-4 blockade in melanoma. Germline CDR1 and CDR2: LGHDT and YNNKEL (reference sequence). The CDR3 totals 14 residues. With 11 bases clipped from V and 0 bases from J, the junction kept 9 bases outside the gene matches. The assay was immunoSEQ multiplex PCR, and TCRdb's table has in-frame clones only and misses some. The data contain about 16,000 clones, roughly 70% of them singletons. J is TRBJ2-7 and V is TRBV3-1 (or the pseudogene TRBV3-2); 8 nucleotides line up with TRBD2. The sequence was collected from a human donor with melanoma. The specimen comprised CD8+ T cells from peripheral blood, sampled from a patient given anti-PD-1 treatment. The CDR3 is CACSASGSSYEQYF. CDR3 DNA: TGTGCCTGTTCAGCGAGCGGGAGCTCCTACGAGCAGTACTTC.